This T cell receptor beta chain emerged from a study of early T cells in non-severe SARS-CoV-2 infection. Study in general: It was bulk RNA from unsorted whole blood that was sequenced, and the chains were unpaired. Study-level findings and limits: VDJdb matching favored anti-spike CD8 responses, missing private and CD4 specificities.

Many counts were recorded for this clonotype. Its antigen is unidentified. Individually, cDNA molecules had unique molecular identifiers attached to them. TCRdb redid the calling of the 5' RACE reads with MiXCR, one entry per CDR3 protein. The sample lists approximately 41,000 distinct CDR3 sequences, 4.5% to 5.5% occurring once. This receptor was taken from an adult who was a healthcare worker with PCR-confirmed SARS-CoV-2 infection or an uninfected control (not recorded which). Sequences were obtained from whole blood.

CDR3 bases: TGTGCCAGCAGTGGACTAGCGGGGCCCACGCGGGCAGATACGCAGTATTTT. This translates into CASSGLAGPTRADTQYF. This chain connects TRBV6-1 to TRBJ2-3; TRBD2 matches at 11 bases. Germline CDR1 MNHNS, CDR2 SASEGT. This CDR3 is 17 amino acids long. The J segment lost 4 bases and the V segment lost 4 bases, leaving 10 bases of the junction unmatched.